This paragraph covers one TCR beta chain sequence. Some clones are missing from TCRdb's copy, which holds only in-frame ones; the method was immunoSEQ multiplex PCR. This table has 200,000 to 300,000 clones, 85% to 90% appearing once. V lost 4 bases to trimming and J lost 4 bases, with 3 bases between them. The germline V gene encodes CDR1 SGDLS and CDR2 YYNGEE. CDR3 size: 11 residues. Two negative PCRs, clearance, or symptom resolution characterized the recovered Cohort 3 donors. The data originate from a study of blood T cell repertoires in COVID-19. Whole-study context: Both acute and convalescent COVID-19 samples were obtained from the United States, Italy and Spain. PBMCs, B-cell-depleted T cells, or T cells provided the cDNA or gDNA that made up the material.

Specimen: PBMCs or T cells enriched from blood (not recorded which). This TCR was sampled from a man aged 35-49 years who had recovered from COVID-19. The rearrangement joins TRBV9 to TRBJ1-3; no firm D call. The CDR3 loop reads CASSLGNTIYF. The CDR3 region has the DNA TGTGCCAGCAGCTTAGGAAACACCATATATTTT.